Presented here are 28 T cell receptor beta chains from one specimen sequenced in a study of blood T cell repertoires in COVID-19. Sequenced by immunoSEQ multiplex PCR; TCRdb stores in-frame clones only, minus some. The sample lists fewer than 700,000 clones, 85% to 90% seen once, with around 8% in the top ten. Sequencing input: peripheral blood. The source is a woman aged 45-65 years with COVID-19, enrolled during active disease.

The genes are TRBV7-9 and TRBJ2-7, with 8 bases that match TRBD1. The CDR3 extends over 14 amino acids. The V gene end was trimmed by 5 bases and the J gene end by 8 bases; junction bases not matched to a gene: 11. The germline V gene encodes CDR1 SEHNR and CDR2 FQNEAQ (reference sequence). This chain's CDR3 is CASSPQGGPGKQYF. CDR3 sequence (DNA): TGTGCCAGCAGCCCACAGGGGGGCCCCGGGAAGCAGTACTTC.

On this clone: This sample includes further DNA sequences coding for the same CDR3. The chain has TRBV27 and TRBJ1-4, with unresolved D. The ends were cut back, 2 bases at V and 4 bases at J, with 11 bases in the middle. The CDR3 has 15 residues. The germline V gene encodes CDR1 MNHEY and CDR2 SMNVEV (reference sequence). The CDR3 spells CASSLSRTGNEKLFF. DNA of the CDR3: TGTGCCAGCAGTTTAAGTAGGACTGGTAATGAAAAACTGTTTTTT.

The V gene is TRBV20-1, the J gene TRBJ1-1; no clear D. The V and J ends lost 6 bases and 11 bases respectively, with 7 bases between them. Germline loops: CDR1 DFQATT, CDR2 SNEGSKA (reference sequence). CDR3 length: 8 amino acids. The CDR3 region is CSAGRAFF. CDR3 nucleotides: TGCAGTGCAGGGAGGGCTTTCTTT.

This chain joins TRBV6-1 and TRBJ1-1, with D maybe TRBD1 (5 bases). The CDR3 has 16 residues. The V end lost 3 bases, the J end lost 0 bases, and 14 bases lay between the germline ends. Germline V CDR1 and CDR2: MNHNS, SASEGT. The CDR3 sequence: CASSDRRGRMNTEAFF. The DNA for the CDR3 is TGTGCCAGCAGTGACCGTAGGGGCCGGATGAACACTGAAGCTTTCTTT.

There are many counts of this clone. The chain joins TRBV7-9 to TRBJ2-2; TRBD2 aligns across 7 bases. Germline V gives CDR1 SEHNR, CDR2 FQNEAQ (reference sequence). The CDR3 has 14 residues. Germline trimming cut 5 bases from V and 4 bases from J; bases unmatched to any gene: 4. This chain's CDR3 is CASSPREGTGELFF. The CDR3 nucleotides read TGTGCCAGCAGCCCAAGGGAGGGCACCGGGGAGCTGTTTTTT. The full variable domain, with the rest looked up from reference TRBV7-9 and TRBJ2-2, is DTGVSQNPRHKITKRGQNVTFRCDPISEHNRLYWYRQTLGQGPEFLTYFQNEAQLEKSRLLSDRFSAERPKGSFSTLEIQRTEQGDSAMYLCASSPREGTGELFFGEGSRLTVL.

The rearrangement joins TRBV14 to TRBJ1-5, with 7 bases that match TRBD1. The ends lost 4 bases at V and 5 bases at J; junction bases unmatched: 5. The germline V gene encodes CDR1 SGHDN and CDR2 FVKESK. The CDR3 is 14 residues long. The DNA for the CDR3 is TGTGCCAGCAGCCCCGCAGGGGGATATCAGCCCCAGCATTTT. It yields the protein CASSPAGGYQPQHF.

This sequence joins TRBV9 and TRBJ2-3; 8 positions match TRBD2. Trimming took 1 base from V and 7 from J; bases not matched to a gene: 14. The V gene's germline CDR1 is SGDLS and CDR2 YYNGEE. The CDR3 consists of 17 residues. The CDR3 DNA sequence: TGTGCCAGCAGCGTAACCTCTTCGCGAGCGGGGGTGCATACGCAGTATTTT. It translates to CASSVTSSRAGVHTQYF.

This sequence joins TRBV6-5 and TRBJ1-4, with D possibly being TRBD1 (6 bases). The V gene's germline CDR1 is MNHEY and CDR2 SVGAGI. This CDR3 has 14 residues. Trimming shortened V by 5 bases and J by 8 bases, and 15 bases separated the two germline ends. For the CDR3, the DNA is TGTGCCAGCAGTCCCGACAGGAGAGGGGAAAAACTGTTTTTT. Translating it yields CASSPDRRGEKLFF.

The rearrangement links TRBV12-3 or TRBV12-4 to TRBJ1-1; unclear D gene. V lost 6 bases, J lost 10 bases, and 18 bases lay in between. The CDR3 consists of 13 residues. CDR3 amino acids: CASSLAASGSAFF. CDR3 nucleotides: TGTGCCAGCAGCCTCGCGGCCTCGGGGTCAGCTTTCTTT.

This chain connects TRBV2 to TRBJ2-1, with 7 bases lining up with TRBD2. This CDR3 is built from 16 residues. Per germline, CDR1 SNHLY and CDR2 FYNNEI. The V gene end was trimmed by 0 bases and the J gene end by 5 bases; junction bases not matched to a gene: 7. The chain's CDR3 is CASSEALGGGHNEQFF. DNA of the CDR3: TGTGCCAGCAGTGAAGCGCTTGGCGGGGGACACAATGAGCAGTTCTTC.

The V call is TRBV6-1, the J call TRBJ1-4; D perhaps matches TRBD1 (5 bases). V was pared by 0 bases and J by 7 bases, with 15 bases between. This CDR3 contains 16 residues. The germline CDR1 and CDR2 sequences are MNHNS and SASEGT. CDR3 DNA: TGTGCCAGCAGTGAAGCAGGGGAGGCCATAGCTGAAAAACTGTTTTTT. Its protein is CASSEAGEAIAEKLFF.

V usage is TRBV2 and J usage is TRBJ1-1; D is possibly TRBD1 (6 bases). Germline CDR1 is SNHLY and CDR2 is FYNNEI. V lost 0 bases and J 1 base, leaving 9 bases between the germline ends. CDR3 length equals 15 residues. The CDR3 DNA is TGTGCCAGCAGTGAAGCTCTGGACAGGAACACTGAAGCTTTCTTT. This translates into CASSEALDRNTEAFF.

V is TRBV24-1 and J is TRBJ1-5; TRBD1 might be the D (5 bases). The CDR3 runs 15 residues. V lost 2 bases and J lost 2, with 9 bases in between. CDR1 KGHDR and CDR2 SFDVKD come from the germline V gene. The CDR3 coding sequence is TGTGCCACCAGTGATTCGACCAGGGGCAATCAGCCCCAGCATTTT. This gives the protein CATSDSTRGNQPQHF.

In its sample, this clone was seen once. V usage is TRBV6-5 and J usage is TRBJ2-1, with unresolved D. The germline V gene encodes CDR1 MNHEY and CDR2 SVGAGI. V lost 2 bases, J lost 9 bases, and 11 bases lay in between. The CDR3 length is 13 residues. The CDR3 spells CASSYNPYGEQFF. CDR3 DNA: TGTGCCAGCAGTTACAACCCTTACGGTGAGCAGTTCTTC.

This clone was detected ten times or more. The chain has TRBV29-1 and TRBJ2-6; tentatively, D is TRBD2 (5 bases). From germline, CDR1 is SQVTM and CDR2 ANQGSEA. The CDR3 is 15 residues long. V was shortened by 5 bases and J by 4 bases, with 15 bases between the two germline ends. CDR3 protein: CSVLTQGGGANVLTF. CDR3 DNA sequence: TGCAGCGTTTTGACGCAAGGCGGGGGGGCCAACGTCCTGACTTTC.

The CDR3 region is CASSFGTGMGWEQFF. The CDR3 region has the DNA TGTGCCAGCAGCTTCGGGACAGGGATGGGCTGGGAGCAGTTCTTC. The chain couples TRBV11-1 to TRBJ2-1, with 9 bases identical to TRBD1. Germline V gene sequence: CDR1 SGHAT, CDR2 FQDESV (reference sequence). This CDR3 spans 15 amino acids. Trimming at V came to 3 bases and at J to 10 bases, leaving 10 bases not matched to a gene.

This chain connects TRBV2 to TRBJ2-1, with 8 bases lining up with TRBD1. There are 17 residues in the CDR3. From germline, CDR1 is SNHLY and CDR2 FYNNEI. The V gene end was trimmed by 5 bases and the J gene end by 4 bases; junction bases not matched to a gene: 13. The CDR3 DNA sequence: TGTGCCAGCAGTAAGCCCGCGGGACAGGTTTCTTACAATGAGCAGTTCTTC. It codes for CASSKPAGQVSYNEQFF.

J is TRBJ2-7 and V is TRBV29-1; 8 nucleotides line up with TRBD2. The length of the CDR3 is 12 residues. Germline CDR1 is SQVTM and CDR2 is ANQGSEA. With 3 bases clipped from V and 6 bases from J, the junction kept 4 bases outside the gene matches. The DNA for the CDR3 is TGCAGCGTTGAGGCGGGGGGCTTCGAGCAGTACTTC. Amino acid sequence: CSVEAGGFEQYF.

This chain links TRBV30 with TRBJ1-5, with TRBD1 as a possible D gene (6 bases). This CDR3 contains 18 residues. Trimming removed 0 bases from V and 0 bases from J, with 18 bases in between. Germline V gene lookup returns CDR1 GTSNPN and CDR2 SVGIG (reference sequence). CDR3 loop: CAWSVGTLGFYSNQPQHF. The CDR3 coding sequence is TGTGCCTGGAGTGTCGGGACACTCGGGTTCTATAGCAATCAGCCCCAGCATTTT.

This chain joins TRBV10-3 and TRBJ2-6, with TRBD1 matching 8 bases. CDR1 is ENHRY, CDR2 SYGVKD, per germline. The CDR3 is made up of 18 amino acids. The V gene end was trimmed by 2 bases and the J gene end by 3 bases; junction bases not matched to a gene: 9. DNA for the CDR3: TGTGCCATCAGTGAGGAGGGGGGACAGGCTGTTGGGGCCAACGTCCTGACTTTC. Translating it yields CAISEEGGQAVGANVLTF.

The chain is built from TRBV3-1 (or the pseudogene TRBV3-2) and TRBJ1-1; tentatively, D is TRBD1 (5 bases). Trimming shortened V by 4 bases and J by 1 base, and 13 bases separated the two germline ends. The CDR3 length is 15 residues. Germline V gene data show CDR1 as LGHDT and CDR2 as YNNKEL (reference sequence). The CDR3: CASSPRQPSNTEAFF. CDR3 DNA: TGTGCCAGCAGCCCGCGACAGCCCTCGAACACTGAAGCTTTCTTT.

The V call is TRBV19, the J call TRBJ1-3; D is uncertain. Germline V CDR1 and CDR2: LNHDA, SQIVND (reference sequence). The CDR3 totals 15 residues. V lost 5 bases and J 0 bases, leaving 11 bases between the germline ends. The CDR3 region is CASSAQSSSGNTIYF. The DNA for the CDR3 is TGTGCCAGTAGTGCCCAATCGAGCTCTGGAAACACCATATATTTT.

This chain connects TRBV5-6 to TRBJ1-6; D possibly corresponds to TRBD1 (5 bases). Trimming cost V 3 bases and J 5 bases, with 12 bases left between them. Germline CDR1 is SGHDT and CDR2 is YYEEEE. CDR3 length: 15 residues. The CDR3 is CASSYSDKHNSPLHF. CDR3 DNA sequence: TGTGCCAGCAGCTATTCGGACAAGCATAATTCACCCCTCCACTTT.

V gene TRBV2 combines with J gene TRBJ1-1, with 7 bases fitting TRBD1. In germline, CDR1 is SNHLY, CDR2 FYNNEI. The CDR3 loop spans 14 amino acids. V shed 6 bases, J shed 8 bases, and the junction held 12 bases outside the gene matches. In DNA, the CDR3 is TGTGCCAGCAGGCAACCAAGAAGGGGGCGAGAAGCTTTCTTT. Translating it yields CASRQPRRGREAFF. Variable domain in full (rest from reference TRBV2 and TRBJ1-1): EPEVTQTPSHQVTQMGQEVILRCVPISNHLYFYWYRQILGQKVEFLVSFYNNEISEKSEIFDDQFSVERPDGSNFTLKIRSTKLEDSAMYFCASRQPRRGREAFFGQGTRLTVV.

The rearrangement links TRBV5-6 to TRBJ2-5; D gene ambiguous. Germline CDR1 and CDR2: SGHDT and YYEEEE. This CDR3 is built from 15 residues. V lost 0 bases to trimming and J lost 2 bases, with 11 bases between them. CDR3 nucleotide sequence: TGTGCCAGCAGCTTGGTGGGCAGAACGCAAGAGACCCAGTACTTC. It codes for CASSLVGRTQETQYF.

This sequence joins TRBV2 and TRBJ1-1, with D perhaps TRBD1 (6 bases). Trimming removed 5 bases from V and 1 base from J, with 8 bases in between. The germline V gene has CDR1 SNHLY and CDR2 FYNNEI. CDR3 length: 13 amino acids. CDR3 region: CASSLQGNTEAFF. CDR3 bases: TGTGCCAGCAGTCTACAGGGGAACACTGAAGCTTTCTTT.

The chain combines TRBV5-4 with TRBJ1-2; 10 bases align to TRBD1. V trimming: 2 bases; J trimming: 8 bases; junction bases outside the gene matches: 9. Germline V lookup: CDR1 SGHNT, CDR2 YYREEE (reference sequence). This CDR3 is 15 amino acids long. As DNA, the CDR3 is TGTGCCAGCAGCTTTCCGGGACAGGGGCAATACGGCTACACCTTC. Protein sequence: CASSFPGQGQYGYTF. Filled out from reference TRBV5-4 and TRBJ1-2, the complete variable domain reads ETGVTQSPTHLIKTRGQQVTLRCSSQSGHNTVSWYQQALGQGPQFIFQYYREEENGRGNFPPRFSGLQFPNYSSELNVNALELDDSALYLCASSFPGQGQYGYTFGSGTRLTVV.

This chain links TRBV5-4 with TRBJ2-1; 8 bases align to TRBD1. Trimming removed 2 bases from V and 5 bases from J; junction bases left unmatched: 12. The CDR3 contains 17 residues. Germline V gives CDR1 SGHNT, CDR2 YYREEE (reference sequence). The CDR3 DNA reads as TGTGCCAGCAGCTTTCCGGGACAGGCGCCCCTTAACAATGAGCAGTTCTTC. Translation: CASSFPGQAPLNNEQFF. Complete variable domain (other parts from reference TRBV5-4 and TRBJ2-1): ETGVTQSPTHLIKTRGQQVTLRCSSQSGHNTVSWYQQALGQGPQFIFQYYREEENGRGNFPPRFSGLQFPNYSSELNVNALELDDSALYLCASSFPGQAPLNNEQFFGPGTRLTVL.